These T cell receptor beta chains were read from a single sample in a study of T cell changes during pregnancy in multiple sclerosis. Clones were sequenced by immunoSEQ multiplex PCR, and TCRdb holds only the in-frame ones, with some missing. The data contain roughly 87,000 clones, around 93% of them singletons. The sequencing here drew on peripheral blood, taken in the third trimester of pregnancy. All receptors come from a female donor in good health, enrolled as a control in a pregnancy study. Both conserved end residues are part of each CDR3. Each record gives: CDR3 protein, CDR3 DNA, V gene, J gene, D gene, clone size. A D gene is named only where the DNA matches it firmly. The listing skips clone size in some rows; elsewhere it reads once, few, many or a size class.

CASSQGISGANVLTF	TGCGCCAGCAGCCAGGGGATCTCTGGGGCCAACGTCCTGACTTTC	TRBV5-1	TRBJ2-6	-	-
CASSDLGQLYGYTF	TGTGCCAGCAGTGACCTCGGACAGCTGTATGGCTACACCTTC	TRBV6-1	TRBJ1-2	-	-
CASSFGLAGVYEQYF	TGTGCCAGCAGTTTCGGACTAGCGGGAGTGTACGAGCAGTACTTC	TRBV28	TRBJ2-7	TRBD2	-
CASSLREDTEAFF	TGTGCCAGCAGCTTACGGGAGGACACTGAAGCTTTCTTT	TRBV7-7	TRBJ1-1	-	-
CASRLRFAKNIQYF	TGTGCCAGCAGACTGAGATTTGCCAAAAACATTCAGTACTTC	TRBV28	TRBJ2-4	-	-
CASSEVAGKGPDTQYF	TGTGCCAGCAGTGAAGTAGCGGGAAAGGGGCCAGATACGCAGTATTTT	TRBV6-4	TRBJ2-3	TRBD2	-
CASSSMSGGYYEQYF	TGTGCCAGCAGTTCAATGAGCGGGGGCTACTACGAGCAGTACTTC	TRBV28	TRBJ2-7	TRBD2	-
CASSLSGTGHYEQYF	TGTGCCAGCAGTCTAAGCGGGACAGGTCACTACGAGCAGTACTTC	TRBV21-1	TRBJ2-7	-	-
CASSSVGSGRYETQYF	TGTGCCAGCAGTTCCGTGGGTAGCGGGAGATACGAGACCCAGTACTTC	TRBV28	TRBJ2-5	TRBD2	-
CASSQSYSYEQYF	TGTGCCAGCAGCCAAAGCTATTCCTACGAGCAGTACTTC	TRBV4-2	TRBJ2-7	-	-
CASSNSLNIQYF	TGTGCCAGTAGCAACAGCCTAAACATTCAGTACTTC	TRBV19	TRBJ2-4	-	-
CASSERQGGRGELFF	TGTGCCAGCAGTGAAAGGCAGGGAGGGCGTGGGGAGCTGTTTTTT	TRBV6-1	TRBJ2-2	TRBD2	-
CASSVRQGVGGLFF	TGTGCCAGCAGCGTGCGACAGGGGGTTGGTGGGCTGTTTTTT	TRBV11-2	TRBJ2-2	TRBD1	-
CASSPRQGTEAFF	TGTGCCAGCAGTCCACGACAGGGAACTGAAGCTTTCTTT	TRBV28	TRBJ1-1	TRBD1	few
CASSLVHSNQPQHF	TGTGCCAGCAGCTTGGTACATAGCAATCAGCCCCAGCATTTT	TRBV5-5	TRBJ1-5	-	-
CASSLETGFEETQYF	TGTGCCAGCAGCTTAGAGACAGGATTTGAAGAGACCCAGTACTTC	TRBV7-6	TRBJ2-5	-	-